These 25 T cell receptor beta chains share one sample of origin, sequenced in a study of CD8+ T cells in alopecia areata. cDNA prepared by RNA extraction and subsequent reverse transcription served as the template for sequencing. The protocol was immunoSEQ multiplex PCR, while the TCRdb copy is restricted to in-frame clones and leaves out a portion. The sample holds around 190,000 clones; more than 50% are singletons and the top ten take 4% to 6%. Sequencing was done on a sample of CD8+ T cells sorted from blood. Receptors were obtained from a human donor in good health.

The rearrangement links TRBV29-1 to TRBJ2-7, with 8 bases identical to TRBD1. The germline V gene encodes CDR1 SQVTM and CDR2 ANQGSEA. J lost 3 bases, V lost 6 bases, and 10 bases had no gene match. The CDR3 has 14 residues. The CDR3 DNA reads TGCAGCGTGAGGTCAGGGGGCGAAAACTACGAGCAGTACTTC. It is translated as CSVRSGGENYEQYF.

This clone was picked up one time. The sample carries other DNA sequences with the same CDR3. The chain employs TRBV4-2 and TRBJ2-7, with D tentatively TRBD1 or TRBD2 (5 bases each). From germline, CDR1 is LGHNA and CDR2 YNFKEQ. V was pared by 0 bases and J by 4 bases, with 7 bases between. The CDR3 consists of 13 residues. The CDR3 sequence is CASSQDGGYEQYF. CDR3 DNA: TGTGCCAGCAGCCAAGATGGGGGTTACGAGCAGTACTTC.

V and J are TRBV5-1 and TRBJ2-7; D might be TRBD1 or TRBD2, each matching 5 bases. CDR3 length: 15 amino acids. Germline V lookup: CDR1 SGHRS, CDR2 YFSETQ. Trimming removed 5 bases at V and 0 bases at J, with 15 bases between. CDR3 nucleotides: TGCGCCAGCAGTCCTAAGGAAGGGACCTCCTACGAGCAGTACTTC. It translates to CASSPKEGTSYEQYF.

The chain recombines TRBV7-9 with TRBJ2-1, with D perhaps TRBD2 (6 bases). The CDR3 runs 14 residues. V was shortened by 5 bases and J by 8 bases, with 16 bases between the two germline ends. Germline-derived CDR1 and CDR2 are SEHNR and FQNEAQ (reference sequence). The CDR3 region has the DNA TGTGCCAGCAGCGGGAGGACGGTGGGGCATGAGCAGTTCTTC. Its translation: CASSGRTVGHEQFF.

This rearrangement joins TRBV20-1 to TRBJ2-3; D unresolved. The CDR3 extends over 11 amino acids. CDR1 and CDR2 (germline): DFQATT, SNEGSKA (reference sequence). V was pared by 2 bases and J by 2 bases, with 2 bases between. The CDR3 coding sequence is TGCAGTGCTAGACCCACAGATACGCAGTATTTT. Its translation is CSARPTDTQYF.

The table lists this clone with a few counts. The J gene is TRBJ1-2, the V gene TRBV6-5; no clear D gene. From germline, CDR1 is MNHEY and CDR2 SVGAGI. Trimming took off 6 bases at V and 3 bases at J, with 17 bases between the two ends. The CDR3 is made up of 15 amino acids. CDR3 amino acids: CASREDALSYYGYTF. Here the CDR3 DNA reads TGTGCCAGCAGAGAGGACGCACTTTCCTACTATGGCTACACCTTC.

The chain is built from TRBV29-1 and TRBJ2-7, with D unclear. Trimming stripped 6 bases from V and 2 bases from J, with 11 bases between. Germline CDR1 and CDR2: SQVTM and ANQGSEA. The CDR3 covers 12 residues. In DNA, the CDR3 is TGCAGCGTCTCAGACGTGGCCTACGAGCAGTACTTC. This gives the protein CSVSDVAYEQYF.

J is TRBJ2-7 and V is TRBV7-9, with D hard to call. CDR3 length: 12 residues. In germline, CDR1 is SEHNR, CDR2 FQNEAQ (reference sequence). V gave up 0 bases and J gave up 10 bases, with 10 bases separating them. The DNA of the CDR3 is TGTGCCAGCAGCTTAGCCGACGTAAAACAGTACTTC. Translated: CASSLADVKQYF.

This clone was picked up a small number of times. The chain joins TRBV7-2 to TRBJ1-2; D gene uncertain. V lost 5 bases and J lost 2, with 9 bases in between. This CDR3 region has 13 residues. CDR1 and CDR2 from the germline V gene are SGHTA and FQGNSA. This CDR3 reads CASSPQINYGYTF. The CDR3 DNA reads TGTGCCAGCAGCCCTCAGATAAACTATGGCTACACCTTC.

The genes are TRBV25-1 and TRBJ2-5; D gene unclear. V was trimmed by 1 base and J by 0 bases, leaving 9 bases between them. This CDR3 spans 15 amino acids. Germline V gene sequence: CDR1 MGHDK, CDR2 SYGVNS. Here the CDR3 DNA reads TGTGCCAGCAGTGAATTCGGGCAGTACCAAGAGACCCAGTACTTC. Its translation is CASSEFGQYQETQYF.

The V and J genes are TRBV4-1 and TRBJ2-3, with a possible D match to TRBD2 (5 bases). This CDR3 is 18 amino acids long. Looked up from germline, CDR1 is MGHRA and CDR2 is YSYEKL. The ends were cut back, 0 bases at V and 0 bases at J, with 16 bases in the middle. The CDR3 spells CASSQDAPGIPSTDTQYF. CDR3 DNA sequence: TGCGCCAGCAGCCAAGATGCTCCCGGGATCCCTAGCACAGATACGCAGTATTTT.

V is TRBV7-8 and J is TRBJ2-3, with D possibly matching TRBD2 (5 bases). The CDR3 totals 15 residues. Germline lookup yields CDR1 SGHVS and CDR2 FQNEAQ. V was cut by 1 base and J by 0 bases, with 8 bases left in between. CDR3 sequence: CASSLGSESTDTQYF. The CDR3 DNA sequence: TGTGCCAGCAGCTTAGGTAGCGAGAGCACAGATACGCAGTATTTT.

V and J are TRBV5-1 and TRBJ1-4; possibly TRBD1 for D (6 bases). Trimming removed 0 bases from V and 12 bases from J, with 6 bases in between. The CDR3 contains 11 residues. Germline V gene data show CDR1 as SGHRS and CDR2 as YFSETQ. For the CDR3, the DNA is TGCGCCAGCAGCTTGGGGACAGAACTGTTTTTT. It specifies CASSLGTELFF.

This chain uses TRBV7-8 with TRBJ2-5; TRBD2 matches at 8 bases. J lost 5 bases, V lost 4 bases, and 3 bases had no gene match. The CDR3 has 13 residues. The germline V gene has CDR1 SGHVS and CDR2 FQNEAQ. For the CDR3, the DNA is TGTGCCAGCAGCTCCCGGGAGGGGGAGACCCAGTACTTC. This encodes CASSSREGETQYF.

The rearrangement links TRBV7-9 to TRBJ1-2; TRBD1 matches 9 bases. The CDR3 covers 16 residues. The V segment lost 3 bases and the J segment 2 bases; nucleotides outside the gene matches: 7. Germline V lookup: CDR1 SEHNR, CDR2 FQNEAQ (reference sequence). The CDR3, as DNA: TGTGCCAGCAGCTTCTCGGACAGGGGAGAAAACTATGGCTACACCTTC. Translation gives CASSFSDRGENYGYTF.

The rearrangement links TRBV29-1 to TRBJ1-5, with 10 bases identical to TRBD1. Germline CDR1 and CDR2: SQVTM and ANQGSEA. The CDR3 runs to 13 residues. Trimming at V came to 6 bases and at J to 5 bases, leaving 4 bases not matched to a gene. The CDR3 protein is CSVAGTGDQPQHF. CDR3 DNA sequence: TGCAGCGTCGCCGGGACAGGGGATCAGCCCCAGCATTTT.

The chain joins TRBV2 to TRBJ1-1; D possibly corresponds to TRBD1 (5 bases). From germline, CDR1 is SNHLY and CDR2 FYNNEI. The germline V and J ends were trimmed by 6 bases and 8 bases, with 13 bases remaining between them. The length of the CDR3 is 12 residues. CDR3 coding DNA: TGTGCCAGCAGGCCAACAGGAACAGAAGCTTTCTTT. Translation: CASRPTGTEAFF.

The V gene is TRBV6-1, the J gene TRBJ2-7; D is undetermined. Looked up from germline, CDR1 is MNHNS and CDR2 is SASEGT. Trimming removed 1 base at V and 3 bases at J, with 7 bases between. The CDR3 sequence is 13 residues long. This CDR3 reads CASSEVLSYEQYF. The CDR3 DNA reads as TGTGCCAGCAGTGAAGTTTTAAGCTACGAGCAGTACTTC.

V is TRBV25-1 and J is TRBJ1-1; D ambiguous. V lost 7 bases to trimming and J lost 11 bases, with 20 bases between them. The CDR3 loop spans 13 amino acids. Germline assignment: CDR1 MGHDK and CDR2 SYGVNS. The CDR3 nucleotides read TGTGCCAGCACTCCGGCCGCCTCAAGGATGGCTTTCTTT. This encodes CASTPAASRMAFF.

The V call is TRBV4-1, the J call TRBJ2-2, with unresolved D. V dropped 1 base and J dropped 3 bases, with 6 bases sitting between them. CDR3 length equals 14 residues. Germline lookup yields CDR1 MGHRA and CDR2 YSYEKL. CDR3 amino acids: CASSQVAHTGELFF. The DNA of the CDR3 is TGCGCCAGCAGCCAAGTGGCACACACCGGGGAGCTGTTTTTT.

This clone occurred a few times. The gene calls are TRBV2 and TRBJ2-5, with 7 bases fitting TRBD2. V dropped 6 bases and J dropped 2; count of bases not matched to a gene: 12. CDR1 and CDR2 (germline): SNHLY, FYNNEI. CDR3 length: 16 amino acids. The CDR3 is CASSPQGRGLQETQYF. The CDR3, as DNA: TGTGCCAGCAGCCCCCAGGGTAGGGGACTACAAGAGACCCAGTACTTC.

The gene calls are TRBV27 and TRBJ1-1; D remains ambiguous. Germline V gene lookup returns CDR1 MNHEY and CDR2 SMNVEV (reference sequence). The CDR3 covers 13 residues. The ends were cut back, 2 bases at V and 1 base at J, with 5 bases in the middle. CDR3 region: CASSLTENTEAFF. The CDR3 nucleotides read TGTGCCAGCAGTTTAACGGAGAACACTGAAGCTTTCTTT.

The CDR3 region has the DNA TGCGCCAGCAGCTTGGCACCCGGGATTGAAGCTTTCTTT. Translating it yields CASSLAPGIEAFF. The rearrangement links TRBV5-1 to TRBJ1-1; D is uncertain. Trimming pared 0 bases from V and 7 bases from J, leaving 10 bases between. Germline assignment: CDR1 SGHRS and CDR2 YFSETQ. The CDR3 has 13 residues. Combining the CDR3 with reference TRBV5-1 and TRBJ1-1 gives the whole variable domain KAGVTQTPRYLIKTRGQQVTLSCSPISGHRSVSWYQQTPGQGLQFLFEYFSETQRNKGNFPGRFSGRQFSNSRSEMNVSTLELGDSALYLCASSLAPGIEAFFGQGTRLTVV.

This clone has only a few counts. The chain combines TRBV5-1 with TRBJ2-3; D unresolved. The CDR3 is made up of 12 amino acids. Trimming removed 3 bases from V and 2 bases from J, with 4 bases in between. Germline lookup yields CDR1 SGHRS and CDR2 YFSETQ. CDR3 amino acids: CASSSNTDTQYF. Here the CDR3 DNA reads TGCGCCAGCAGCTCGAACACAGATACGCAGTATTTT.

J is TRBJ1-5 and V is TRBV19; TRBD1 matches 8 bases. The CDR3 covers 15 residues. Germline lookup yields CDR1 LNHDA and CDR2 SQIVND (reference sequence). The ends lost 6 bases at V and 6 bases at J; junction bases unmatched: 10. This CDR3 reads CASSSKGQVSQPQHF. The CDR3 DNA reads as TGTGCCAGTAGCTCAAAGGGACAGGTGAGTCAGCCCCAGCATTTT.